This T cell receptor (beta chain) emerged from a study of T cell responses to AZD1222 COVID-19 vaccine. General study points: White British donors predominated, females outnumbered males, and clonal diversity was possibly underestimated. No day 14 peak samples; only post-peak repertoires were characterized. Among those given AZD1222, only six were seropositive at baseline.

TCRdb's table, derived via immunoSEQ multiplex PCR, lists solely in-frame clones and lacks some. This table holds about 70,000 clones, 90% found once. Second-dose timings of about 4 or about 12 weeks were pooled. As regards this clone: The antigen remains unidentified.

Sample: peripheral blood, taken 28 days after the second AZD1222 dose. This receptor was identified in an adult who received the AZD1222 COVID-19 vaccine.

The CDR3 here is CSPKQGDTQYF. The CDR3 bases are TGCAGCCCAAAACAGGGAGATACGCAGTATTTT. The rearrangement joins TRBV29-1 to TRBJ2-3, with TRBD1 as a possible D gene (6 bases). This CDR3 has 11 residues. V lost 8 bases to trimming and J lost 5 bases, with 11 bases between them. The V gene's germline CDR1 is SQVTM and CDR2 ANQGSEA.